This is a list of T cell receptor beta chains from one sample in a study of blood T cell repertoires in COVID-19. This table comes from immunoSEQ multiplex PCR, and its TCRdb copy is limited to in-frame clones, with some not included. This table holds fewer than 250,000 clones, 70% to 90% found once. Sequencing used peripheral blood. These receptors were obtained from a woman in her 70s with acute or convalescent COVID-19. Each CDR3 is given with its conserved first and last residue. A D gene is named only where the DNA matches it firmly. Clone size is shown for a subset of rows, as once, few, many or a class of expanded clone.

clone_size	j_call	v_call	d_call	cdr3_nt	cdr3_aa
once	TRBJ2-7	TRBV11-2	TRBD2	TGTGCCAGCAGCCCACTAGCGGGGGGCCGGGAGCAGTACTTC	CASSPLAGGREQYF
few	TRBJ1-1	TRBV20-1	NA	TGCAGTGCTAGTTCGACACTGAACACTGAAGCTTTCTTT	CSASSTLNTEAFF
NA	TRBJ1-1	TRBV5-1	NA	TGCGCCAGCAGCTTGGGAGGAGCGATGAACACTGAAGCTTTCTTT	CASSLGGAMNTEAFF
few	TRBJ1-5	TRBV12-3/TRBV12-4	NA	TGTGCCAGCAGCCCGGGACACCCAGGGACCCAGCATTTT	CASSPGHPGTQHF
NA	TRBJ2-3	TRBV11-2	TRBD2	TGTGCCAGCAGCTTAGACACAGCGGGGGGGTATTTT	CASSLDTAGGYF
NA	TRBJ1-1	TRBV10-1	TRBD1	TGCGCCAGCAGTGAGACTAGGTGGCCAGGGGGCAGGGGCACTGAAGCTTTCTTT	CASSETRWPGGRGTEAFF
NA	TRBJ2-7	TRBV23-1	NA	TGCGCCAGCAGTCAAGTCCGGGACACCGGCCGTGAGCAGTACTTC	CASSQVRDTGREQYF
NA	TRBJ2-7	TRBV6-6	TRBD2	TGTGCCAGCAGTCGCCCCCAGACCGGACTAGCGTTGTACGAGCAGTACTTC	CASSRPQTGLALYEQYF
NA	TRBJ1-6	TRBV13	TRBD1	TGTGCCAGCAGCTTAGTGGACAGGGGCCAGTCACCCCTCCACTTT	CASSLVDRGQSPLHF
NA	TRBJ2-1	TRBV14	NA	TGTGCCAGCAGCCATGGGGGGAGTGACTACAATGAGCAGTTCTTC	CASSHGGSDYNEQFF
NA	TRBJ1-5	TRBV12-3/TRBV12-4	NA	TGTGCCAGCAGTGGACAGATCAATCAGCCCCAGCATTTT	CASSGQINQPQHF
NA	TRBJ2-3	TRBV10-1	NA	TGCGCCAGCAGTGAGGAATCTACTTCCGATACGCAGTATTTT	CASSEESTSDTQYF
NA	TRBJ2-1	TRBV5-1	TRBD2	TGCGCCAGCAGCTCTACTAGCGGGACATCATCCTACAATGAGCAGTTCTTC	CASSSTSGTSSYNEQFF
NA	TRBJ1-5	TRBV5-5	TRBD1	TGTGCCAGCAGCTTGGCCGACAGGGAGTATCAGCCCCAGCATTTT	CASSLADREYQPQHF
once	TRBJ2-7	TRBV13	TRBD2	TGTGCCAGCAGCCAAACTCGCGGAGCGGGAGCATCCGAGCAGTACTTC	CASSQTRGAGASEQYF
NA	TRBJ1-1	TRBV5-1	TRBD1	TGCGCCAGCGGCGACAGGGGCTTGAACACTGAAGCTTTCTTT	CASGDRGLNTEAFF
NA	TRBJ2-2	TRBV4-1	NA	TGCGCCAGCAGCCCACGACTAGGGTCAAACACCGGGGAGCTGTTTTTT	CASSPRLGSNTGELFF
NA	TRBJ2-2	TRBV7-2	TRBD2	TGTGCCAGCAGCTTAGAACGAGCGGGAGTGTATACCGGGGAGCTGTTTTTT	CASSLERAGVYTGELFF
once	TRBJ1-1	TRBV18	TRBD1	TGTGCCAGCTCACCAACTCGGACAGGGGGAAACACTGAAGCTTTCTTT	CASSPTRTGGNTEAFF
NA	TRBJ2-2	TRBV24-1	TRBD1	TGTGCCACCGGAAGGGACAGCACCGGGGAGCTGTTTTTT	CATGRDSTGELFF
NA	TRBJ2-5	TRBV15	NA	TGTGCCACCAGCGTACAAGAGACCCAGTACTTC	CATSVQETQYF
NA	TRBJ2-5	TRBV11-2	NA	TGTGCCAGCAGCTTCAGGGGAGAGGAGACCCAGTACTTC	CASSFRGEETQYF
NA	TRBJ2-1	TRBV7-9	TRBD2	TGTGCCAGCAGCCCCCTGGGACTAGCGGGGGGCAATGAGCAGTTCTTC	CASSPLGLAGGNEQFF
NA	TRBJ2-2	TRBV7-9	NA	TGTGCCAGCAGCTTAGGGGAGACGACTAGATTCGGGGAGCTGTTTTTT	CASSLGETTRFGELFF
NA	TRBJ1-1	TRBV11-1	TRBD1	TGTGCCAGCAGCTTACAAGGACAGGCGAACACTGAAGCTTTCTTT	CASSLQGQANTEAFF
NA	TRBJ2-1	TRBV28	NA	TGTGCCAGCAGAACTTTCATGGACTCGGTATCCTACAATGAGCAGTTCTTC	CASRTFMDSVSYNEQFF
NA	TRBJ2-1	TRBV18	TRBD1	TGTGCCAGCTCACCGGGACAGGGGTTAGGGGGTAATGAGCAGTTCTTC	CASSPGQGLGGNEQFF
NA	TRBJ1-5	TRBV2	TRBD1	TGTGCCAGCAGTGGACAGGGGGCACAACAGCCCCAGCATTTT	CASSGQGAQQPQHF
NA	TRBJ1-1	TRBV7-2	NA	TGTGCCAGCAGCTTTGGGGCAGACACTGAAGCTTTCTTT	CASSFGADTEAFF
NA	TRBJ2-7	TRBV5-4	NA	TGTGCCAGCAGCAGCACCGGGACCTACGAGCAGTACTTC	CASSSTGTYEQYF
few	TRBJ1-5	TRBV7-9	TRBD1	TGTGCCAGCAGCTTAGGTGGGACAGGGAATCAGCCCCAGCATTTT	CASSLGGTGNQPQHF
NA	TRBJ2-2	TRBV7-3	NA	TGTGCCAGCAGCCAGGCGGGCAGTATCGGTCGAGGGGAGCTGTTTTTT	CASSQAGSIGRGELFF
once	TRBJ1-1	TRBV7-9	NA	TGTGCCAGCAGCTCCCGGTCCGGGGGAAGCACTGAAGCTTTCTTT	CASSSRSGGSTEAFF
once	TRBJ1-5	TRBV15	NA	TGTGCCACCAGCAGAGCTACCCAGGAGCCCCAGCATTTT	CATSRATQEPQHF